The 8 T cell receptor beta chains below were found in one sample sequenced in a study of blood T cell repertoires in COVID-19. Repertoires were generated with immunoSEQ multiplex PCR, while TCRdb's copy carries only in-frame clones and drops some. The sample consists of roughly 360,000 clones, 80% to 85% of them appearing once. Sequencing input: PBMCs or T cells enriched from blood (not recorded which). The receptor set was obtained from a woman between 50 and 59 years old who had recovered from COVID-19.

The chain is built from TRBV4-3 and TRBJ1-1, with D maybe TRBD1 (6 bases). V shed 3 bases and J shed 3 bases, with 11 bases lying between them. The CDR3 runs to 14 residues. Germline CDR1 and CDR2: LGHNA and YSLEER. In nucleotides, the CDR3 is TGCGCCAGCAGCCAGGGGGCGCGGGACACTGAAGCTTTCTTT. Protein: CASSQGARDTEAFF.

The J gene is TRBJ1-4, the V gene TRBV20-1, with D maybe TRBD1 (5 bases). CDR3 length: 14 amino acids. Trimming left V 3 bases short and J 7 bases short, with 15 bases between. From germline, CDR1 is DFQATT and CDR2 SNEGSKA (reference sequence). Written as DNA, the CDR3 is TGCAGTGCTAGTATTCTCCAGGGAGGTGAAAAACTGTTTTTT. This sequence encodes CSASILQGGEKLFF.

The CDR3 here is CASSPLGGTEAFF. In DNA, the CDR3 is TGTGCCAGCAGCCCGCTAGGGGGCACTGAAGCTTTCTTT. This chain connects TRBV7-2 to TRBJ1-1, with a weak D call TRBD1 (6 bases). Per germline, CDR1 SGHTA and CDR2 FQGNSA. The V gene lost 5 bases and the J gene lost 4 bases, with 11 bases spanning the gap. The CDR3 has 13 amino acids.

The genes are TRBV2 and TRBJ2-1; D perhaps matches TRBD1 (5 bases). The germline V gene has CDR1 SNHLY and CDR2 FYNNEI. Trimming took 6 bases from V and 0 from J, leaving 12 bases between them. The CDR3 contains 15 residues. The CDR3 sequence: CASSAGFSSYNEQFF. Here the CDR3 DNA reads TGTGCCAGCAGCGCAGGGTTTAGCTCCTACAATGAGCAGTTCTTC. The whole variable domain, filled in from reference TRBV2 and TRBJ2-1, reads EPEVTQTPSHQVTQMGQEVILRCVPISNHLYFYWYRQILGQKVEFLVSFYNNEISEKSEIFDDQFSVERPDGSNFTLKIRSTKLEDSAMYFCASSAGFSSYNEQFFGPGTRLTVL.

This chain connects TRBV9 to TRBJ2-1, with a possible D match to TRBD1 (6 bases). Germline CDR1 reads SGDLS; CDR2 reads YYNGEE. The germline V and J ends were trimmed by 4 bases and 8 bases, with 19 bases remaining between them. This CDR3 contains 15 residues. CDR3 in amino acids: CASSTHQQGTDEQFF. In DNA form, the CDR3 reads TGTGCCAGCAGCACACATCAACAGGGTACAGATGAGCAGTTCTTC.

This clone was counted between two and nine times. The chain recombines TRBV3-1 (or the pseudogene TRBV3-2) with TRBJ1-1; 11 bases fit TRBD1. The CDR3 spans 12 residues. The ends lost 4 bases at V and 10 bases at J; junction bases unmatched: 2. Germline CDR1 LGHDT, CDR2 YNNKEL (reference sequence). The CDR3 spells CASSRDRGLAFF. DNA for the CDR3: TGTGCCAGCAGCCGGGACAGGGGGTTAGCTTTCTTT.

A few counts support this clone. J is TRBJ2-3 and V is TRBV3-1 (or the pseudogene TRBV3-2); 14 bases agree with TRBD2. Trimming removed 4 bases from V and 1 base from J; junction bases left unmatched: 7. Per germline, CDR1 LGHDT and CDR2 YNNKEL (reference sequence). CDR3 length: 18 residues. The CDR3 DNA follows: TGTGCCAGCAGCCCCCTCGGACTAGCGGGGGGAGGCACAGATACGCAGTATTTT. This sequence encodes CASSPLGLAGGGTDTQYF.

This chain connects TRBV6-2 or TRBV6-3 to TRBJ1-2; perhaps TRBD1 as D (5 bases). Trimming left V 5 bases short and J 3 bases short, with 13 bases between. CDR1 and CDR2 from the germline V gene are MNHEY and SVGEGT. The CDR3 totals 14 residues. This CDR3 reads CASSPRQTHYGYTF. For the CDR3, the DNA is TGTGCCAGCAGTCCCAGACAGACCCACTATGGCTACACCTTC.